The 13 T cell receptor beta chains presented below share a single source sample, sequenced in a study of shared clonotypes between healthy human individuals. TCRdb keeps only in-frame clones here, not all; method: immunoSEQ multiplex PCR. The sample includes around 1,900,000 clones, just under 95% of them seen just once. Positively selected for CCR7, the CD45RO-negative cells used as naive CD8 cells excluded terminally differentiated effector memory CD45RA+ cells. The sequenced sample was naive CD8+ T cells from PBMCs. These receptors all come from a man between 18 and 29 years old in good health. Some clones in this sample may be carry-over from other donors' samples.

The rearrangement uses TRBV11-2 and TRBJ2-3, with TRBD2 matching over 13 bases. This CDR3 has 18 amino acids. The V and J ends lost 6 bases and 3 bases, in that order; junction bases with no gene match: 12. Germline V gene sequence: CDR1 SGHAT, CDR2 FQNNGV. The CDR3 bases are TGTGCCAGCAGTGGACTACGACTAGCGGGAGGAGCGACAGATACGCAGTATTTT. Amino acid sequence: CASSGLRLAGGATDTQYF.

Of note for this clone: The sample holds other DNA sequences that translate to the same CDR3. V and J are TRBV5-1 and TRBJ2-5, with 14 bases lining up with TRBD2. CDR1 SGHRS and CDR2 YFSETQ come from the germline V gene. The CDR3 contains 16 residues. With 2 bases clipped from V and 1 base from J, the junction kept 1 base outside the gene matches. CDR3 nucleotide sequence: TGCGCCAGCAGCTTAGGGACTAGCGGGAGCCAAGAGACCCAGTACTTC. This encodes CASSLGTSGSQETQYF.

The chain carries TRBV4-1 and TRBJ2-1; 7 positions agree with TRBD2. The J segment lost 0 bases and the V segment lost 2 bases, leaving 7 bases of the junction unmatched. The CDR3 runs to 17 residues. Per germline, CDR1 MGHRA and CDR2 YSYEKL. In nucleotides, the CDR3 is TGCGCCAGCAGCCAACAGAGCGGGACGAACTCCTACAATGAGCAGTTCTTC. It specifies CASSQQSGTNSYNEQFF.

The rearrangement uses TRBV28 and TRBJ2-7; 7 positions match TRBD1. The germline V gene has CDR1 MDHEN and CDR2 SYDVKM. V lost 5 bases to trimming and J lost 6 bases; unmatched junction nucleotides: 13. This CDR3 has 15 residues. The CDR3 region is CASSGPRDRAPEQYF. The CDR3 DNA sequence: TGTGCCAGCAGTGGTCCCAGAGACAGGGCCCCCGAGCAGTACTTC.

The rearrangement links TRBV30 to TRBJ2-7; D might be TRBD1 (6 bases). The CDR3 is 14 amino acids. Per the germline V gene, CDR1 is GTSNPN and CDR2 is SVGIG (reference sequence). Trimming took off 3 bases at V and 0 bases at J, with 12 bases between the two ends. The CDR3 is CAWSATGPSYEQYF. The CDR3 DNA sequence: TGTGCCTGGAGCGCGACAGGCCCCTCCTACGAGCAGTACTTC.

Only a few counts were recorded for this clone. Other DNA variants within this sample encode the same CDR3. The rearrangement joins TRBV7-9 to TRBJ2-7; D remains ambiguous. The CDR3 is made up of 12 amino acids. V was shortened by 1 base and J by 3 bases, with 4 bases between the two germline ends. The germline V gene has CDR1 SEHNR and CDR2 FQNEAQ (reference sequence). In nucleotides, the CDR3 is TGTGCCAGCAGCTTAGACCTCTACGAGCAGTACTTC. Translation gives CASSLDLYEQYF.

The gene calls are TRBV29-1 and TRBJ1-1, with 7 bases matching TRBD1. The germline V gene has CDR1 SQVTM and CDR2 ANQGSEA. Trimming cost V 7 bases and J 1 base; bases outside gene matches: 9. The CDR3 consists of 14 residues. CDR3 nucleotide sequence: TGCAGCGCTGCGTTGGCAGGGGGGAACACTGAAGCTTTCTTT. It encodes CSAALAGGNTEAFF.

This rearrangement joins TRBV7-8 to TRBJ2-7, with D tentatively TRBD2 (6 bases). The germline CDR1 and CDR2 sequences are SGHVS and FQNEAQ. V was cut by 5 bases and J by 5 bases, with 19 bases left in between. CDR3 length equals 15 residues. The CDR3 region is CASSTTSGGADEQYF. The CDR3, as DNA: TGTGCCAGCAGCACAACCTCCGGGGGAGCTGACGAGCAGTACTTC.

This clone was seen only once. V is TRBV7-9 and J is TRBJ2-3; D gene uncertain. This CDR3 has 17 residues. Trimming pared 4 bases from V and 5 bases from J, leaving 22 bases between. Germline CDR1 and CDR2: SEHNR and FQNEAQ (reference sequence). The CDR3 sequence: CASSSNPRLPNVDTQYF. CDR3 DNA: TGTGCCAGCAGCTCCAACCCAAGACTTCCCAATGTAGATACGCAGTATTTT.

This clone showed up just a few times. The chain recombines TRBV7-3 with TRBJ1-5, with a tentative D call TRBD1 (5 bases). CDR3 length equals 15 residues. The V gene lost 6 bases and the J gene lost 1 base, with 13 bases spanning the gap. CDR1 and CDR2 (germline): SGHTA, FQGTGA. The CDR3 nucleotides read TGTGCCAGCAGAAGGAGACAGACGAGCAATCAGCCCCAGCATTTT. Translation gives CASRRRQTSNQPQHF.

This chain connects TRBV28 to TRBJ2-2, with D unclear. Trimming pared 6 bases from V and 9 bases from J, leaving 11 bases between. In germline, CDR1 is MDHEN, CDR2 SYDVKM. This CDR3 region has 12 residues. CDR3 loop: CASRALGRELFF. CDR3 nucleotide sequence: TGTGCCAGCAGGGCCCTGGGCAGGGAGCTGTTTTTT.

V usage is TRBV7-2 and J usage is TRBJ1-2; tentatively, D is TRBD1 (6 bases). V lost 3 bases and J lost 8, with 13 bases in between. Germline V gene lookup returns CDR1 SGHTA and CDR2 FQGNSA. CDR3 length: 13 amino acids. Written as DNA, the CDR3 is TGTGCCAGCAGCTTGGGGGGCTTCCTGGGCTACACCTTC. This translates into CASSLGGFLGYTF.

Points on this clone: In the same sample, other DNA sequences code for this CDR3. This chain connects TRBV28 to TRBJ2-7; no clear D gene. CDR3 length: 12 amino acids. Germline lookup yields CDR1 MDHEN and CDR2 SYDVKM. The ends were cut back, 2 bases at V and 6 bases at J, with 8 bases in the middle. This CDR3 is CASSLGGPEQYF. For the CDR3, the DNA is TGTGCCAGCAGTTTAGGTGGTCCCGAGCAGTACTTC.